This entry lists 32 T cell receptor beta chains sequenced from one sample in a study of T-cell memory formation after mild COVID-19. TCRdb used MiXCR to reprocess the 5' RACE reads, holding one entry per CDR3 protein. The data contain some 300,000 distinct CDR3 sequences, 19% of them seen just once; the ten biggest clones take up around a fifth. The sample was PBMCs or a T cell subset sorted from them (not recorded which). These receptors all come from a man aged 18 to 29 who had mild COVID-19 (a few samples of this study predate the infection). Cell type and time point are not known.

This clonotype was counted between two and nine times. Here the CDR3 DNA reads TGCGCCAGCAGCTCAGCCCCCCTCAATGAGCAGTTCTTC. Translation gives CASSSAPLNEQFF. The V gene is TRBV5-1, the J gene TRBJ2-1; unclear D gene. The CDR3 extends over 13 amino acids. The germline CDR1 and CDR2 sequences are SGHRS and YFSETQ. The V and J ends lost 3 bases and 6 bases respectively, with 10 bases between them.

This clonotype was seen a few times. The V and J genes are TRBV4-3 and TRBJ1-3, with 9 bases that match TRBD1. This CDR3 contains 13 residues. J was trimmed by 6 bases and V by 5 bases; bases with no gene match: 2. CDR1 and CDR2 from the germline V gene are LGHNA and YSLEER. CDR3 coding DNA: TGCGCCAGCAGCGGACAGGGGAAAAACACCATATATTTT. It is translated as CASSGQGKNTIYF.

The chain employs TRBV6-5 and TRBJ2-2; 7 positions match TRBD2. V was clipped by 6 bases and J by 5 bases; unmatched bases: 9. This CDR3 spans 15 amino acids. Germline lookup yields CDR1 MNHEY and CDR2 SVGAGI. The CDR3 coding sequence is TGTGCCAGCAGACAAACGATCGGGGGGACCGGGGAGCTGTTTTTT. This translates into CASRQTIGGTGELFF.

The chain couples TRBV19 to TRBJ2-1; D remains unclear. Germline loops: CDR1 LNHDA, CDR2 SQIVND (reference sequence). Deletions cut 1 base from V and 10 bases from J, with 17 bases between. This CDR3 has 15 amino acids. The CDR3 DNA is TGTGCCAGTAGTATAGGCGGCACCCAGGTCTCGGAGCAGTTCTTC. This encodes CASSIGGTQVSEQFF.

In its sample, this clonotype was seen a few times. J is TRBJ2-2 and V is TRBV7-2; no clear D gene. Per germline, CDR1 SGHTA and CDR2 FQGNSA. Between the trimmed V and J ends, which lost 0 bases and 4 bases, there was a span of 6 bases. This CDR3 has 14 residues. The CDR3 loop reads CASSLASSTGELFF. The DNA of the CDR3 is TGTGCCAGCAGCTTAGCTTCGTCCACCGGGGAGCTGTTTTTT.

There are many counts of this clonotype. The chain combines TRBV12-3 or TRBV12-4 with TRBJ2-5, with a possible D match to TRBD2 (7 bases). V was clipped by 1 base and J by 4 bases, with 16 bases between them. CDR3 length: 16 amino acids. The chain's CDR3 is CASSLGLAGAGETQYF. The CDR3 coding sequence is TGTGCCAGCAGTTTAGGGCTCGCGGGGGCGGGAGAGACCCAGTACTTC.

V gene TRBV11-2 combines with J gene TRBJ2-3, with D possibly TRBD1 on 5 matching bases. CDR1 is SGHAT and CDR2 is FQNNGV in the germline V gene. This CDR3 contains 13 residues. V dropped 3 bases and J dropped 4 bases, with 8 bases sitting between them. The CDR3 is CASSFTGPDTQYF. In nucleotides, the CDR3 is TGTGCCAGCAGCTTCACAGGCCCAGATACGCAGTATTTT.

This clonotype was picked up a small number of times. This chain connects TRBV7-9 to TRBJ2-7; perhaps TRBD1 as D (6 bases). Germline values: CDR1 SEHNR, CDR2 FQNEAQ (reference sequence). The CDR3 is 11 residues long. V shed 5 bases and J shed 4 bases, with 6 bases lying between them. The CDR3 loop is CASSTGYEQYF. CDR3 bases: TGTGCCAGCAGCACAGGGTACGAGCAGTACTTC.

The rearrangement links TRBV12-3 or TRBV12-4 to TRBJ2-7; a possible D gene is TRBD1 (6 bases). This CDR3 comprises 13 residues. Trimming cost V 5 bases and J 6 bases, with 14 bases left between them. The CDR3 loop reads CASSLDGQSEQYV. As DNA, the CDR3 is TGTGCCAGCAGTCTCGACGGACAGAGCGAGCAGTACGTC.

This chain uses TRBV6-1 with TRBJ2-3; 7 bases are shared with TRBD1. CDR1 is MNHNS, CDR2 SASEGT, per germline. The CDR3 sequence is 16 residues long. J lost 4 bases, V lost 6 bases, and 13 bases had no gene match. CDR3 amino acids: CASRIQGLFRADTQYF. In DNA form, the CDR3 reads TGTGCCAGCAGGATACAGGGGCTGTTTCGGGCAGATACGCAGTATTTT.

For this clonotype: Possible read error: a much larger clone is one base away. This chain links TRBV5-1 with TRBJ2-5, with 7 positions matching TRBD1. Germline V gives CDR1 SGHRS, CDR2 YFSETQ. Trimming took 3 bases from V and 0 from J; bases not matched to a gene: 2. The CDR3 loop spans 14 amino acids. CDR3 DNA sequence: TGCGCCAGCAGCTCGGGACAGTACCAAGAGACCCAGTACTTC. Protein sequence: CASSSGQYQETQYF.

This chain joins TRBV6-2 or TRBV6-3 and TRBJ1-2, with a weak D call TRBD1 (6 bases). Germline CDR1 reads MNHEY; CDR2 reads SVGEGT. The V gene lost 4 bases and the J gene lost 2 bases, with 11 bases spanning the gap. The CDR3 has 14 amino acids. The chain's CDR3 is CASSSGTTNYGYTF. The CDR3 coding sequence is TGTGCCAGCAGTTCCGGGACAACGAACTATGGCTACACCTTC.

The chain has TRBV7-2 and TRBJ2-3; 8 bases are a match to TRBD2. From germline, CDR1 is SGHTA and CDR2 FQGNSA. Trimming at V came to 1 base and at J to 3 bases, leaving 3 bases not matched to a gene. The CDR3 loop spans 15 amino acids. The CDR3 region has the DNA TGTGCCAGCAGCTTAGTAGCGGGGAGGACAGATACGCAGTATTTT. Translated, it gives CASSLVAGRTDTQYF.

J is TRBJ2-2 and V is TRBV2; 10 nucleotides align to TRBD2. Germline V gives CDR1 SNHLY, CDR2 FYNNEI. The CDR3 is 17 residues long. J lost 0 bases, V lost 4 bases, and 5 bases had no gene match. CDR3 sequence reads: CASSVVAGGTNTGELFF. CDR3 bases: TGTGCCAGCAGTGTTGTAGCGGGGGGCACGAACACCGGGGAGCTGTTTTTT.

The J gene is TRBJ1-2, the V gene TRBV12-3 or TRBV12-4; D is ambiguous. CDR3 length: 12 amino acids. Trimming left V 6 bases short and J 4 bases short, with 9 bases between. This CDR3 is CASRQTSYGYTF. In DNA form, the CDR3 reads TGTGCCAGCAGGCAGACAAGCTATGGCTACACCTTC.

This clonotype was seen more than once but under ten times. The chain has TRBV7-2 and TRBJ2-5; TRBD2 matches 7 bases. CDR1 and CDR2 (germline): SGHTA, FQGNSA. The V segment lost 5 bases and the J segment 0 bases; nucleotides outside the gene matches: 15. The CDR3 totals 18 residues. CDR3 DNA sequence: TGTGCCAGCAGCCTAAGTCTTGGGGGGGGATTGTACCAAGAGACCCAGTACTTC. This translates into CASSLSLGGGLYQETQYF.

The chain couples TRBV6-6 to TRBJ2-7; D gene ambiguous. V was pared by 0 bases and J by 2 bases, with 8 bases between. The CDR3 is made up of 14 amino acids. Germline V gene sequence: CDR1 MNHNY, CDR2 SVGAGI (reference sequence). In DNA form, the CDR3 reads TGTGCCAGCAGTTACTCGATCGGACCCTACGAGCAGTACTTC. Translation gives CASSYSIGPYEQYF.

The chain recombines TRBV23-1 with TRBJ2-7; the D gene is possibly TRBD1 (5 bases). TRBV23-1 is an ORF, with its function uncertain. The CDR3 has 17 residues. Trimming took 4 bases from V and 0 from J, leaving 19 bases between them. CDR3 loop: CASSLFWQGPISYEQYF. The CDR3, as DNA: TGCGCCAGCAGTCTTTTCTGGCAGGGCCCAATCTCCTACGAGCAGTACTTC.

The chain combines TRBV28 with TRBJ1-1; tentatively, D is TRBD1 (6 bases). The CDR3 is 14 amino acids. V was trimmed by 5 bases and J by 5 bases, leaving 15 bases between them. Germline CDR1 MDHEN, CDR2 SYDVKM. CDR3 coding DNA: TGTGCCAGCAGTCCGGACAGCCCGGGAACTGAAGCTTTCTTT. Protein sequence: CASSPDSPGTEAFF. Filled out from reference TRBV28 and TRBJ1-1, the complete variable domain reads DVKVTQSSRYLVKRTGEKVFLECVQDMDHENMFWYRQDPGLGLRLIYFSYDVKMKEKGDIPEGYSVSREKKERFSLILESASTNQTSMYLCASSPDSPGTEAFFGQGTRLTVV.

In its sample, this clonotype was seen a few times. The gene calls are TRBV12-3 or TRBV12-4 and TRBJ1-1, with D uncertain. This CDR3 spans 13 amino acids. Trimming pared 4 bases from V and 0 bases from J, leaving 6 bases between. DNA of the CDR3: TGTGCCAGCAGTTATAACATGAACACTGAAGCTTTCTTT. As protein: CASSYNMNTEAFF.

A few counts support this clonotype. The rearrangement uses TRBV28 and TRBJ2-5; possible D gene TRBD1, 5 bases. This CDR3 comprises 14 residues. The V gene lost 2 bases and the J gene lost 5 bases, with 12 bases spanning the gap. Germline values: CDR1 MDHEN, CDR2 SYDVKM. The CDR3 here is CASSLASGMETQYF. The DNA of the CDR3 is TGTGCCAGCAGTTTAGCCTCAGGGATGGAGACCCAGTACTTC.

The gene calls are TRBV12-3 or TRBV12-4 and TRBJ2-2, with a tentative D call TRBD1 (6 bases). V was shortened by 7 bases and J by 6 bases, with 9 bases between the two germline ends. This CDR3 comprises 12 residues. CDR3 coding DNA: TGTGCCAGCACCTCAGGGGCCGGGGAGCTGTTTTTT. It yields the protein CASTSGAGELFF.

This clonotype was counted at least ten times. CDR3 protein: CASSLPRTGKETQYF. The CDR3 DNA is TGTGCCAGCAGCTTGCCCAGGACAGGGAAAGAGACCCAGTACTTC. The chain joins TRBV5-6 to TRBJ2-5; TRBD1 matches 8 bases. V was pared by 1 base and J by 3 bases, with 5 bases of the junction left unmatched. Germline CDR1 and CDR2: SGHDT and YYEEEE. The length of the CDR3 is 15 residues.

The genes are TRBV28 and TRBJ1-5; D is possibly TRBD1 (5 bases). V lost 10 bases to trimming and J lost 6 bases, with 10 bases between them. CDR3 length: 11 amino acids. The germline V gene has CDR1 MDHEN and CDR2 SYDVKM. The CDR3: CAISGTQPQHF. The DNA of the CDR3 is TGTGCCATCTCCGGGACTCAGCCCCAGCATTTT.

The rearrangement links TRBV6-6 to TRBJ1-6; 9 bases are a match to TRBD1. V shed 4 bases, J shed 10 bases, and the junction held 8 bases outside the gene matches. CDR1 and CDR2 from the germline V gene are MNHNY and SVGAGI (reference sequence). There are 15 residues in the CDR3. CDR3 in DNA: TGTGCCAGCAGTTTCGATTTCGGACAGGGGTCACCCCTCCACTTT. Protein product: CASSFDFGQGSPLHF.

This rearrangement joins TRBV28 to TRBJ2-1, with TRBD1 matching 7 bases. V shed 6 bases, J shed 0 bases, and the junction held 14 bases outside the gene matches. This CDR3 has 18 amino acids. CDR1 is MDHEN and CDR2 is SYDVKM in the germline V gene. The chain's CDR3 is CASRPLGQVTSSYNEQFF. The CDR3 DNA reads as TGTGCCAGCAGACCTCTTGGACAGGTAACGAGCTCCTACAATGAGCAGTTCTTC.

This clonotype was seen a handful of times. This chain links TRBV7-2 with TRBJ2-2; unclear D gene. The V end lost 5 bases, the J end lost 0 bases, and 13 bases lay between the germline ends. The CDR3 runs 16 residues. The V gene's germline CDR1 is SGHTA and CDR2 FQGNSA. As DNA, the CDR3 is TGTGCCAGCAGCCGAAGGTGGGAATCGAACACCGGGGAGCTGTTTTTT. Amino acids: CASSRRWESNTGELFF.

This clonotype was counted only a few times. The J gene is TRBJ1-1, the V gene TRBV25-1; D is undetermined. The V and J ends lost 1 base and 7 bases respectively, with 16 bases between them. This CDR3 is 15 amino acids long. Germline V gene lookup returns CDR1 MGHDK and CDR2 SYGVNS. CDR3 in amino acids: CASSESPGPGVEAFF. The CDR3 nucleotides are TGTGCCAGCAGTGAATCCCCCGGGCCCGGCGTTGAAGCTTTCTTT.

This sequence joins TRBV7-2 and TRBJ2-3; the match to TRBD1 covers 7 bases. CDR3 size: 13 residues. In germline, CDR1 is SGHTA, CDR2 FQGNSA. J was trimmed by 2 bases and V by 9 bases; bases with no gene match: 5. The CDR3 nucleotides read TGTGCCAGTGGGGACAGAGACACAGATACGCAGTATTTT. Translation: CASGDRDTDTQYF. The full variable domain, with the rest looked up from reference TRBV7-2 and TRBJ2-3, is GAGVSQSPSNKVTEKGKDVELRCDPISGHTALYWYRQSLGQGLEFLIYFQGNSAPDKSGLPSDRFSAERTGGSVSTLTIQRTQQEDSAVYLCASGDRDTDTQYFGPGTRLTVL.

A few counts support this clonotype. In DNA form, the CDR3 reads TGTGCCAGCAGCTTAGCCGGACACCCCCAGGAGCAGTACTTC. It encodes CASSLAGHPQEQYF. The V call is TRBV7-6, the J call TRBJ2-7, with D possibly matching TRBD1 (5 bases). V was cut by 0 bases and J by 7 bases, with 13 bases left in between. The CDR3 consists of 14 residues. Germline-derived CDR1 and CDR2 are SGHVS and FNYEAQ. Full variable domain (remainder filled in from reference TRBV7-6 and TRBJ2-7): GAGVSQSPRYKVTKRGQDVALRCDPISGHVSLYWYRQALGQGPEFLTYFNYEAQQDKSGLPNDRFSAERPEGSISTLTIQRTEQRDSAMYRCASSLAGHPQEQYFGPGTRLTVT.

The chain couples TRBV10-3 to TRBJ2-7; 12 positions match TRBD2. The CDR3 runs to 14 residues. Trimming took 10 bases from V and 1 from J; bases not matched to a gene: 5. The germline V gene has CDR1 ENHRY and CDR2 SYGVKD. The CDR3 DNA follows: TGTGCCACCGGACTAGCGGGGCAATCCTACGAGCAGTACTTC. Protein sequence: CATGLAGQSYEQYF.

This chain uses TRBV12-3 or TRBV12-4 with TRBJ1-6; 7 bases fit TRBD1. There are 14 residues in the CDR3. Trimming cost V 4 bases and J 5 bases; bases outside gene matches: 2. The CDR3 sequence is CASSYRGNNSPLHF. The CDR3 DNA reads TGTGCCAGCAGTTACAGGGGAAATAATTCACCCCTCCACTTT.